This TCR beta chain is from a study of cytomegalovirus exposure and HLA in healthy donors. Trimming removed 1 base from V and 6 bases from J; junction bases left unmatched: 10. Germline CDR1 is SGHTA and CDR2 is FQGNSA. The CDR3 has 16 amino acids. A note on this clone: Its antigen is unknown.

13 Jbeta primers and 60 Vbeta primers were used for the PCR. As originally analysed: Among the unique TCR beta chains that a later analysis counted, about 84 million in all, about 11 million were shared. Data came from immunoSEQ multiplex PCR; TCRdb stores just in-frame clones and leaves some out. The DNA gave D and trimming, while V, J and clone size come from that table. The sample has about 140,000 clones, under 75% seen once. General observations from the study: Roughly even sequencing depth across donors was the assumption behind the presence/absence analyses. Analyzed later, association rates of TCRs varied across HLA loci, with DRB1 most and HLA-C fewest.

The gene calls are TRBV7-2 and TRBJ2-3, with 7 positions matching TRBD2. The TCR was taken from a woman aged 35 to 49 in good health and CMV-seronegative. The sample comprised PBMCs. Written as DNA, the CDR3 is TGTGCCAGCAGCTTAGTCGCCTTGAGGGGAGGGGATACGCAGTATTTT. Amino acid sequence: CASSLVALRGGDTQYF.